The clone carrying this T cell receptor (beta chain) was counted only a few times. This entry is derived from a study of early T cells in non-severe SARS-CoV-2 infection. From the 5' RACE reads, TCRdb called clonotypes with MiXCR, one entry per CDR3 protein. In the table there are roughly 50,000 distinct CDR3 sequences, roughly 8.2% of which are singletons. V dropped 5 bases and J dropped 3; count of bases not matched to a gene: 4. The CDR3 runs to 13 residues. The specimen was whole blood, collected at baseline. The chain has TRBV12-3 or TRBV12-4 and TRBJ2-7; TRBD1 aligns across 7 bases. The sequence was obtained from an adult who was a healthcare worker with PCR-confirmed SARS-CoV-2 infection or an uninfected control (not recorded which). CDR3 protein: CASSRDSNYEQYF. The CDR3 DNA reads as TGTGCCAGCAGTAGGGACAGTAACTACGAGCAGTACTTC.